Listed here are 22 T cell receptor beta chains from one sample, sequenced in a study of OX40 agonist ivuxolimab in advanced cancers. The data were produced by immunoSEQ multiplex PCR, yet TCRdb's version contains in-frame clones alone and is incomplete. This table has tens of thousands of clones, nearly 85% appearing once. The sample consisted of CD4+ or CD8+ T cells sorted from blood, taken in a trial of the OX40 agonist ivuxolimab. The receptors come from an adult with an advanced solid tumor such as melanoma, head and neck, liver or kidney cancer.

The chain is built from TRBV7-8 and TRBJ1-2; 7 nucleotides agree with TRBD1. Germline values: CDR1 SGHVS, CDR2 FQNEAQ. There are 12 residues in the CDR3. Germline trimming cut 8 bases from V and 6 bases from J; bases unmatched to any gene: 6. The CDR3 bases are TGTGCCAGCTTGGGACAGATCAATGGCTACACCTTC. Amino acids: CASLGQINGYTF.

V is TRBV9 and J is TRBJ2-1; 16 bases line up with TRBD2. In germline, CDR1 is SGDLS, CDR2 YYNGEE. This CDR3 spans 19 amino acids. Losses at the gene ends were 2 bases for V and 3 bases for J; bases not matched to a gene: 8. DNA of the CDR3: TGTGCCAGCAGCGTCTCCGGGACTAGCGGGAGGGGCCTCTACAATGAGCAGTTCTTC. Protein sequence: CASSVSGTSGRGLYNEQFF.

V is TRBV19 and J is TRBJ2-6, with D uncertain. CDR3 size: 15 residues. Germline values: CDR1 LNHDA, CDR2 SQIVND (reference sequence). The germline V and J ends were trimmed by 5 bases and 2 bases, with 10 bases remaining between them. The CDR3: CASSPRPTGANVLTF. CDR3 nucleotide sequence: TGTGCCAGTAGTCCACGCCCCACTGGGGCCAACGTCCTGACTTTC. The full variable domain, its missing parts supplied by reference TRBV19 and TRBJ2-6, is DGGITQSPKYLFRKEGQNVTLSCEQNLNHDAMYWYRQDPGQGLRLIYYSQIVNDFQKGDIAEGYSVSREKKESFPLTVTSAQKNPTAFYLCASSPRPTGANVLTFGAGSRLTVL.

A single count supports this clone. The chain carries TRBV27 and TRBJ2-6, with D uncertain. The V gene lost 7 bases and the J gene lost 0 bases, with 10 bases spanning the gap. This CDR3 contains 15 residues. Germline V CDR1 and CDR2: MNHEY, SMNVEV (reference sequence). The CDR3 DNA follows: TGTGCCAGCACGTACGAGGCCTCTGGGGCCAACGTCCTGACTTTC. The encoded protein is CASTYEASGANVLTF. Full variable domain (remainder filled in from reference TRBV27 and TRBJ2-6): EAQVTQNPRYLITVTGKKLTVTCSQNMNHEYMSWYRQDPGLGLRQIYYSMNVEVTDKGDVPEGYKVSRKEKRNFPLILESPSPNQTSLYFCASTYEASGANVLTFGAGSRLTVL.

The rearrangement links TRBV7-4 to TRBJ1-5; 8 positions agree with TRBD1. Germline assignment: CDR1 SGHVT and CDR2 SQSDAQ. The CDR3 runs 15 residues. After removal of 4 bases from V and 0 bases from J, the junction contained 2 bases not matched to a gene. The CDR3 loop is CASSSQGDSNQPQHF. DNA of the CDR3: TGTGCCAGCAGCTCACAGGGGGATAGCAATCAGCCCCAGCATTTT.

This clone occurred a few times. The rearrangement joins TRBV6-4 to TRBJ1-2, with D hard to call. The CDR3 is 15 amino acids. V was trimmed by 3 bases and J by 8 bases, leaving 19 bases between them. From germline, CDR1 is MRHNA and CDR2 SNTAGT. The CDR3 sequence: CASSDTPQALGGYTF. The CDR3 DNA follows: TGTGCCAGCAGTGATACCCCCCAGGCCCTGGGGGGCTACACCTTC.

Here the CDR3 reads CASSLAGRGGPRETQYF. The CDR3 DNA is TGCGCCAGCAGCTTGGCGGGCAGGGGAGGACCAAGGGAGACCCAGTACTTC. The chain couples TRBV5-1 to TRBJ2-5; either TRBD1 or TRBD2 may supply D (6 bases each). The V end lost 0 bases, the J end lost 5 bases, and 20 bases lay between the germline ends. The CDR3 is 17 amino acids. Germline V gene lookup returns CDR1 SGHRS and CDR2 YFSETQ.

The chain couples TRBV4-2 to TRBJ2-5, with 15 nucleotides matching TRBD2. CDR1 is LGHNA, CDR2 YNFKEQ, per germline. The V and J ends lost 5 bases and 0 bases, in that order; junction bases with no gene match: 7. The CDR3 runs to 18 residues. CDR3 amino acids: CASSGGTSGGSYQETQYF. The DNA of the CDR3 is TGTGCCAGCAGCGGAGGGACTAGCGGGGGGTCCTACCAAGAGACCCAGTACTTC.

V and J are TRBV28 and TRBJ2-7, with D hard to call. V was clipped by 6 bases and J by 0 bases, with 12 bases between them. CDR1 MDHEN and CDR2 SYDVKM come from the germline V gene. This CDR3 is 14 amino acids long. CDR3 amino acids: CASSPGRDSYEQYF. The CDR3 nucleotides are TGTGCCAGCAGCCCGGGCCGTGACTCCTACGAGCAGTACTTC.

The chain joins TRBV27 to TRBJ2-5; D gene unclear. Trimming cost V 5 bases and J 0 bases, with 16 bases left between them. The CDR3 covers 16 residues. Per germline, CDR1 MNHEY and CDR2 SMNVEV (reference sequence). The CDR3 DNA is TGTGCCAGCAGTCATAGTATTAGCCAGTACCAAGAGACCCAGTACTTC. Its translation is CASSHSISQYQETQYF.

The chain carries TRBV6-4 and TRBJ2-3, with D possibly being TRBD1 or TRBD2 (5 bases each). CDR1 is MRHNA and CDR2 is SNTAGT in the germline V gene. This CDR3 spans 15 amino acids. The ends were cut back, 3 bases at V and 2 bases at J, with 12 bases in the middle. The CDR3 nucleotides read TGTGCCAGCAGTGAAAGGGCAGGGACCACAGATACGCAGTATTTT. Its translation: CASSERAGTTDTQYF.

V usage is TRBV7-9 and J usage is TRBJ2-2; 10 bases align to TRBD1. Germline V gene sequence: CDR1 SEHNR, CDR2 FQNEAQ (reference sequence). The V gene end was trimmed by 4 bases and the J gene end by 5 bases; junction bases not matched to a gene: 4. CDR3 size: 15 residues. CDR3 residues: CASSSDRGQTGELFF. The CDR3 DNA reads TGTGCCAGCAGCTCCGACAGGGGGCAGACCGGGGAGCTGTTTTTT.

V usage is TRBV5-4 and J usage is TRBJ1-4; D possibly corresponds to TRBD1 (5 bases). There are 17 residues in the CDR3. Trimming removed 0 bases from V and 4 bases from J, with 16 bases in between. The germline V gene encodes CDR1 SGHNT and CDR2 YYREEE (reference sequence). CDR3 bases: TGTGCCAGCAGCTTGGAGGGTGGGACCAGGATTAATGAAAAACTGTTTTTT. Translating it yields CASSLEGGTRINEKLFF.

This clone was seen only once. This chain joins TRBV25-1 and TRBJ2-1; 9 bases agree with TRBD2. The CDR3 totals 15 residues. Germline V gives CDR1 MGHDK, CDR2 SYGVNS. Trimming removed 7 bases from V and 8 bases from J; junction bases left unmatched: 12. CDR3 DNA sequence: TGTGCCAGCACCTGGGAGCTAGCGGGGTCTTATGAGCAGTTCTTC. Amino acids: CASTWELAGSYEQFF. Complete variable domain (other parts from reference TRBV25-1 and TRBJ2-1): EADIYQTPRYLVIGTGKKITLECSQTMGHDKMYWYQQDPGMELHLIHYSYGVNSTEKGDLSSESTVSRIRTEHFPLTLESARPSHTSQYLCASTWELAGSYEQFFGPGTRLTVL.

V usage is TRBV11-2 and J usage is TRBJ1-4, with TRBD1 identical over 11 bases. Trimming took 3 bases from V and 8 from J; bases not matched to a gene: 11. Germline loops: CDR1 SGHAT, CDR2 FQNNGV. This CDR3 region has 17 residues. The CDR3 here is CASSLGQGVSRAEKLFF. As DNA, the CDR3 is TGTGCCAGCAGCTTGGGACAGGGGGTCTCTCGGGCAGAAAAACTGTTTTTT.

This sequence joins TRBV19 and TRBJ1-1; D remains unclear. Between the trimmed V and J ends, which lost 4 bases and 5 bases, there was a span of 11 bases. The CDR3 totals 13 residues. Germline loops: CDR1 LNHDA, CDR2 SQIVND (reference sequence). DNA of the CDR3: TGTGCCAGTAGTACCGGGATGCTGACTGAAGCTTTCTTT. Its protein is CASSTGMLTEAFF.

Written as DNA, the CDR3 is TGTGCCAGCAGTTTGACCCCGGGTCTCTCCTACGAGCAGTACTTC. Translation gives CASSLTPGLSYEQYF. This chain links TRBV27 with TRBJ2-7; D not certain. CDR3 size: 15 residues. Trimming took 3 bases from V and 0 from J, leaving 12 bases between them. CDR1 is MNHEY, CDR2 SMNVEV, per germline (reference sequence).

J is TRBJ2-1 and V is TRBV6-5; no clear D gene. Germline assignment: CDR1 MNHEY and CDR2 SVGAGI. The CDR3 has 12 amino acids. V was cut by 10 bases and J by 9 bases, with 16 bases left in between. The CDR3 DNA sequence: TGTGCCACCCTATCCCCCAAGGGTGAGCAGTTCTTC. It specifies CATLSPKGEQFF.

The rearrangement links TRBV27 to TRBJ1-1; no clear D gene. Germline V gives CDR1 MNHEY, CDR2 SMNVEV (reference sequence). V was shortened by 1 base and J by 1 base, with 4 bases between the two germline ends. The CDR3 is 13 amino acids. CDR3 amino acids: CASSLFWNTEAFF. CDR3 sequence (DNA): TGTGCCAGCAGTTTATTTTGGAACACTGAAGCTTTCTTT.

The rearrangement joins TRBV27 to TRBJ2-3, with D unresolved. The CDR3 is 11 residues long. The V and J ends lost 6 bases and 6 bases respectively, with 7 bases between them. Germline V gives CDR1 MNHEY, CDR2 SMNVEV (reference sequence). The CDR3 region has the DNA TGTGCCAGCAGAACTACGGATACGCAGTATTTT. Amino acid sequence: CASRTTDTQYF.

The V call is TRBV5-1, the J call TRBJ2-7, with 9 bases fitting TRBD1. CDR1 is SGHRS, CDR2 YFSETQ, per germline. The V gene end was trimmed by 3 bases and the J gene end by 2 bases; junction bases not matched to a gene: 3. The CDR3 runs to 14 residues. The CDR3 loop is CASSSTGGTYEQYF. The CDR3 DNA reads as TGCGCCAGCAGCTCGACAGGGGGGACCTACGAGCAGTACTTC. Together with reference TRBV5-1 and TRBJ2-7, the CDR3 gives the full variable domain: KAGVTQTPRYLIKTRGQQVTLSCSPISGHRSVSWYQQTPGQGLQFLFEYFSETQRNKGNFPGRFSGRQFSNSRSEMNVSTLELGDSALYLCASSSTGGTYEQYFGPGTRLTVT.

V gene TRBV19 combines with J gene TRBJ2-6; D is unclear. V was clipped by 5 bases and J by 0 bases, with 14 bases between them. The CDR3 consists of 17 residues. CDR1 and CDR2 (germline): LNHDA, SQIVND (reference sequence). Written as DNA, the CDR3 is TGTGCCAGTAGTCAAGACATTACTTACTCTGGGGCCAACGTCCTGACTTTC. Amino acids: CASSQDITYSGANVLTF.